A single T cell receptor (beta chain) is shown here with its context. The CDR3 has 17 amino acids. Germline V gene sequence: CDR1 GTSNPN, CDR2 SVGIG (reference sequence). V lost 4 bases and J lost 0, with 16 bases in between. How the authors handled the data: Reference gene primer amplification gave nucleated cell count estimates. Using immunoSEQ multiplex PCR, the repertoire was profiled, and TCRdb retains in-frame clones only, with some absent. That table supplies the V and J calls and clone size; D and trimming were determined from the DNA. The sample records about 160,000 clones, 82% being singletons. These data come from a study of blood T cell repertoires in COVID-19.

Sequencing was done on a sample of peripheral blood. The receptor was isolated from a middle-aged woman with COVID-19, enrolled during active disease. The gene calls are TRBV30 and TRBJ2-6; TRBD1 is a possible D gene (7 bases). The CDR3 DNA sequence: TGTGCCTGGAATGCGGGACAGTTTAGCTCTGGGGCCAACGTCCTGACTTTC. Translation: CAWNAGQFSSGANVLTF.